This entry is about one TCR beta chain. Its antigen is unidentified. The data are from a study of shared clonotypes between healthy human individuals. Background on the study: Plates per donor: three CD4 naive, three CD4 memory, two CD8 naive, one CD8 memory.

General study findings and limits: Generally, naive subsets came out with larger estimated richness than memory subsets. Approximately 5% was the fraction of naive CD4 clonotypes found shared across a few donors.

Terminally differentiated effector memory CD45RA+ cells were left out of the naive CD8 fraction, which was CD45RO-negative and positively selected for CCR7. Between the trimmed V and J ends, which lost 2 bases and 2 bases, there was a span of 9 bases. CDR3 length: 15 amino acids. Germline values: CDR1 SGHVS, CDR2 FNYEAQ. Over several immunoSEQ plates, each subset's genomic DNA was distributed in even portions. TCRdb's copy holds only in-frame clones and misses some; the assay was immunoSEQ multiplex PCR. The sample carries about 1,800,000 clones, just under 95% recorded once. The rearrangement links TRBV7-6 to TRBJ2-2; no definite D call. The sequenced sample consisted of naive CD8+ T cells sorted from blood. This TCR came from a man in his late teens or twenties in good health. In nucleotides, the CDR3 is TGTGCCAGCAGCTTATCTATAGAAAACACCGGGGAGCTGTTTTTT. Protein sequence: CASSLSIENTGELFF.